The sample holds a few counts of the clone carrying this TCR beta chain. Its antigen remains unknown. The sequenced template was cDNA made from the entire isolated RNA. Produced via immunoSEQ multiplex PCR; TCRdb's table is partial and in-frame only. In the table there are 350,000 to 450,000 clones, approximately 16% of which are singletons. This sample is part of a study of beta chain features in type 1 diabetes. Whole-study results and caveats: Because the template was cDNA, high-expressing cells might be over-represented.

The CDR3 loop spans 12 amino acids. V lost 6 bases, J lost 4 bases, and 4 bases stayed unmatched. In germline, CDR1 is SQVTM, CDR2 ANQGSEA. Via CD45RO/CCR7/CD25/CD127/CD95/CD27, cells of the CD4+ naive, central memory, regulatory and stem cell-like memory subsets were sorted. The receptor comes from a woman aged 18-29 years in good health. The rearrangement joins TRBV29-1 to TRBJ2-7; 9 bases are shared with TRBD2. Sequencing was performed on naive CD4+ T cells from blood. The CDR3 coding sequence is TGCAGCGTACGGACTAGCGTGTACGAGCAGTACTTC. This sequence encodes CSVRTSVYEQYF.